Listed here are 19 T cell receptor beta chains from one sample, sequenced in a study of T cell clonality in common variable immunodeficiency. Findings and limits, study-wide: Reportedly, TCR beta sequences from common variable immunodeficiency showed fewer deletions and N-nucleotide insertions.

Antigens for these TCRs are unknown. The data were produced by immunoSEQ multiplex PCR, yet TCRdb's version contains in-frame clones alone and is incomplete. The sample was found to contain more than 13,000 clones, and every one recurs. Sample: peripheral blood mononuclear cells. These receptors all stem from a human donor with common variable immunodeficiency.

This clone was seen more than once but under ten times. Coverage ceases 3 residues before the CDR3 finishes, and the germline J gene fills in the end. This rearrangement joins TRBV30 to TRBJ1-5; 9 bases match TRBD1. This CDR3 has 16 residues. Germline V CDR1 and CDR2: GTSNPN, SVGIG (reference sequence). V gave up 4 bases and J gave up 2 bases; unmatched junction bases: 9. CDR3 DNA (partial): TGTGCCTGGACCGGGACAGGGAATTTTGGCAATCAGCCC. It is translated as CAWTGTGNFGNQP. The CDR3 in its entirety is CAWTGTGNFGNQPQHF. Looking up the rest from reference TRBV30 and TRBJ1-5 gives the full variable domain: SQTIHQWPATLVQPVGSPLSLECTVEGTSNPNLYWYRQAAGRGLQLLFYSVGIGQISSEVPQNLSASRPQDRQFILSSKKLLLSDSGFYLCAWTGTGNFGNQPQHFGDGTRLSIL.

This clone was counted between two and nine times. The CDR3 end falls 3 residues outside the read, so it is completed with the germline J gene. The chain couples TRBV7-2 to TRBJ2-5; 8 nucleotides agree with TRBD2. The trim removed 3 bases at V and 3 bases at J, leaving 6 bases unmatched. Germline loops: CDR1 SGHTA, CDR2 FQGNSA. This CDR3 has 15 residues. The covered CDR3 bases are TGTGCCAGCAGCTTGTTACGGGGGGGTAAAGAGACC. Translated: CASSLLRGGKET. The CDR3 as a whole reads CASSLLRGGKETQYF.

With respect to this clone: The CDR3 end falls 3 residues outside the read, so it is completed with the germline J gene. The rearrangement joins TRBV2 to TRBJ2-1; D not certain. Germline CDR1 reads SNHLY; CDR2 reads FYNNEI. V was trimmed by 7 bases and J by 9 bases, leaving 7 bases between them. CDR3 length: 10 residues. The covered CDR3 bases are TGTGCCAGCACCCGAGGTGAG. Translating gives CASTRGE. The complete CDR3 sequence is CASTRGEQFF.

In regard to this clone: The missing CDR3 end, 3 residues past where the read stops, is filled in from the germline J gene. V and J are TRBV7-9 and TRBJ1-1; 8 nucleotides match TRBD1. This CDR3 has 14 amino acids. Germline V gene data show CDR1 as SEHNR and CDR2 as FQNEAQ (reference sequence). V trimming: 4 bases; J trimming: 1 base; junction bases outside the gene matches: 2. The CDR3 here is CASSSGQANTEAFF. The sequenced part of the CDR3 DNA is TGTGCCAGCAGCTCGGGACAGGCGAACACTGAA.

This clone was counted only a few times. With the read ending 3 residues before the CDR3 end, the germline J gene is used to fill in that end. The chain joins TRBV7-9 to TRBJ2-4, with D tentatively TRBD2 (5 bases). Germline V lookup: CDR1 SEHNR, CDR2 FQNEAQ (reference sequence). Trimming stripped 4 bases from V and 0 bases from J, with 7 bases between. The CDR3 sequence is 14 residues long. The CDR3 sequence is CASSSEGAKNIQYF. The covered CDR3 bases are TGTGCCAGCAGCTCCGAGGGAGCCAAAAACATT.

There are a few counts of this clone. The read ends 3 residues shy of where the CDR3 ends; the end is completed using the germline J gene. V gene TRBV18 combines with J gene TRBJ2-5, with TRBD2 matching over 7 bases. The germline gives CDR1 KGHSH, CDR2 LQKENI. The V gene end was trimmed by 4 bases and the J gene end by 3 bases; junction bases not matched to a gene: 2. The CDR3 contains 13 residues. CDR3: CASSRGTKETQYF. The sequenced CDR3 bases are TGTGCCAGCTCACGCGGGACTAAAGAGACC.

On this clone: Read coverage stops 3 residues before the CDR3 terminus; the germline J gene supplies the remainder. V and J are TRBV18 and TRBJ2-1; 8 nucleotides agree with TRBD1. The V gene's germline CDR1 is KGHSH and CDR2 LQKENI. V lost 2 bases and J lost 3; bases outside the gene matches: 21. CDR3 size: 21 residues. The CDR3 loop reads CASSPRKTGVEQWFRYNEQFF. CDR3 bases read: TGTGCCAGCTCACCAAGGAAGACAGGGGTTGAGCAGTGGTTCCGCTACAATGAG.

There are a few counts of this clone. With the read ending 3 residues before the CDR3 end, the germline J gene is used to fill in that end. The genes are TRBV7-2 and TRBJ2-4, with D perhaps TRBD1 (5 bases). CDR1 and CDR2 from the germline V gene are SGHTA and FQGNSA. V shed 1 base and J shed 6 bases, with 10 bases lying between them. The CDR3 consists of 14 residues. The CDR3 DNA, read in part, is TGTGCCAGCAGCTTAGGACAGCGATTAAACATT. Its translation: CASSLGQRLNI. The whole CDR3 region reads CASSLGQRLNIQYF.

This clone was seen a handful of times. The read ends 3 residues shy of where the CDR3 ends; the end is completed using the germline J gene. The genes are TRBV7-9 and TRBJ2-1; D unresolved. V lost 3 bases to trimming and J lost 1 base, with 10 bases between them. CDR1 SEHNR and CDR2 FQNEAQ come from the germline V gene (reference sequence). The CDR3 is 15 amino acids. The CDR3 loop reads CASSFTHPSYNEQFF. The CDR3 bases that were read are TGTGCCAGCAGCTTTACACATCCTTCCTACAATGAG.

The table lists this clone with a few counts. Coverage ceases 3 residues before the CDR3 finishes, and the germline J gene fills in the end. This chain links TRBV7-6 with TRBJ2-3, with TRBD2 identical over 13 bases. CDR3 size: 16 residues. V lost 5 bases to trimming and J lost 6 bases; unmatched junction nucleotides: 8. Germline loops: CDR1 SGHVS, CDR2 FNYEAQ. CDR3 amino acids: CASSHRLAGGLDTQYF. The sequenced CDR3 bases are TGTGCCAGCAGCCATCGACTAGCGGGGGGCCTTGATACG. The full variable domain, with the rest looked up from reference TRBV7-6 and TRBJ2-3, is GAGVSQSPRYKVTKRGQDVALRCDPISGHVSLYWYRQALGQGPEFLTYFNYEAQQDKSGLPNDRFSAERPEGSISTLTIQRTEQRDSAMYRCASSHRLAGGLDTQYFGPGTRLTVL.

Concerning this clone: The DNA ends 3 residues before the CDR3 does, and the rest of the CDR3 is filled in from the germline J gene. The chain recombines TRBV7-2 with TRBJ2-7, with a weak D call TRBD2 (6 bases). The CDR3 contains 15 residues. Germline CDR1 and CDR2: SGHTA and FQGNSA. Trimming took off 4 bases at V and 2 bases at J, with 15 bases between the two ends. Incomplete CDR3 DNA: TGTGCCAGCAGCTCCATGCGGGGTTACCCCTACGAG. Its protein is CASSSMRGYPYE. Given in full, the CDR3 is CASSSMRGYPYEQYF.

As to this clone: The read finishes 3 residues shy of the CDR3 end, and the germline J gene is used to complete it. The gene calls are TRBV18 and TRBJ2-1, with 15 bases fitting TRBD2. V was pared by 4 bases and J by 9 bases, with 10 bases of the junction left unmatched. The CDR3 is 17 residues long. Germline loops: CDR1 KGHSH, CDR2 LQKENI. The CDR3 spells CASSRLSGTSGGSEQFF. CDR3 bases read: TGTGCCAGCTCACGACTTTCCGGGACTAGCGGGGGGAGTGAG.

This clone turned up a few times. The read gets to within 3 residues of the CDR3 end, and the germline J gene fills in the rest. V usage is TRBV19 and J usage is TRBJ1-2; 9 positions agree with TRBD1. The germline CDR1 and CDR2 sequences are LNHDA and SQIVND (reference sequence). V lost 7 bases to trimming and J lost 7 bases; unmatched junction nucleotides: 16. This CDR3 spans 16 amino acids. The CDR3 DNA, read in part, is TGTGCCAGTAATCCGGGACAGGGAGTACCTTGGGCTGGC. It yields the protein CASNPGQGVPWAG. The whole CDR3 region reads CASNPGQGVPWAGYTF.

Worth noting for this clone: The sequenced fragment ends 3 residues before the CDR3 boundary, so the rest is inferred from the germline J gene. This chain links TRBV7-9 with TRBJ2-3; 7 nucleotides match TRBD2. Unmatched junction bases numbered 6, after V lost 5 bases and J lost 4 bases. CDR3 length: 14 residues. Germline CDR1 reads SEHNR; CDR2 reads FQNEAQ (reference sequence). CDR3 region: CASSPSGVADTQYF. The DNA read from the CDR3 is TGTGCCAGCAGCCCAAGCGGGGTGGCAGATACG.

This clone has only a few counts. The read falls 3 residues short of the CDR3 end, and the missing part is taken from the germline J gene. The chain uses TRBV18 and TRBJ2-7; possibly TRBD2 for D (6 bases). V gave up 1 base and J gave up 5 bases, with 18 bases separating them. Germline V gives CDR1 KGHSH, CDR2 LQKENI. The CDR3 runs 16 residues. CDR3 loop: CASSPQALGTPNEQYF. The sequenced part of the CDR3 DNA is TGTGCCAGCTCACCACAGGCCCTCGGGACTCCTAACGAG.

The sample holds a few counts of this clone. The junction departs from germline at one end; a sequencing error may be responsible. Read sequence stops 3 residues before the CDR3 end, and the germline J gene provides the missing end. The gene calls are TRBV7-7 and TRBJ2-5; TRBD2 matches 8 bases. CDR3 length: 15 amino acids. Germline CDR1 and CDR2: SSHAT and FNYEAQ (reference sequence). The covered CDR3 bases are TGTGCTAGCAGCTTCGGGGGGGCGGGCTCAGAGACC. Protein sequence: CASSFGGAGSET. The entire CDR3 is CASSFGGAGSETQYF.

This clone has a handful of counts. The CDR3 end is not reached by the read, which stops 3 residues before it; the germline J gene fills it in. V and J are TRBV20-1 and TRBJ1-4; 8 bases line up with TRBD1. Germline V gene sequence: CDR1 DFQATT, CDR2 SNEGSKA (reference sequence). The CDR3 sequence is 12 residues long. The covered CDR3 bases are TGCAGTGCTAGAGCGCGGGACAGGAAA. It is translated as CSARARDRK. The whole CDR3 region reads CSARARDRKLFF.

As concerns this clone: One end of the junction varies from germline; a read error may be responsible. The observed sequence ends 3 residues before the CDR3 terminus, with the missing tail filled in from the germline J gene. This chain joins TRBV7-3 and TRBJ2-5; D may be TRBD1 (6 bases). This CDR3 has 15 residues. Germline values: CDR1 SGHTA, CDR2 FQGTGA. The part of the CDR3 DNA that was read is TGTGCCAGCACCTTAGGGGCAGGGGCGCAAGAGACC. It encodes CASTLGAGAQET. The CDR3 reads in full as CASTLGAGAQETQYF.

This clone has more than one count but fewer than ten. The read is 3 residues too short to cover the CDR3 end, so that end is filled in from the germline J gene. The gene calls are TRBV7-9 and TRBJ1-1, with a weak D call TRBD1 (6 bases). The CDR3 runs 13 residues. The V and J ends lost 5 bases and 7 bases respectively, with 14 bases between them. CDR1 and CDR2 from the germline V gene are SEHNR and FQNEAQ (reference sequence). Here the CDR3 reads CASSPGTRYEAFF. CDR3 DNA (partial): TGTGCCAGCAGCCCTGGGACACGTTATGAA.